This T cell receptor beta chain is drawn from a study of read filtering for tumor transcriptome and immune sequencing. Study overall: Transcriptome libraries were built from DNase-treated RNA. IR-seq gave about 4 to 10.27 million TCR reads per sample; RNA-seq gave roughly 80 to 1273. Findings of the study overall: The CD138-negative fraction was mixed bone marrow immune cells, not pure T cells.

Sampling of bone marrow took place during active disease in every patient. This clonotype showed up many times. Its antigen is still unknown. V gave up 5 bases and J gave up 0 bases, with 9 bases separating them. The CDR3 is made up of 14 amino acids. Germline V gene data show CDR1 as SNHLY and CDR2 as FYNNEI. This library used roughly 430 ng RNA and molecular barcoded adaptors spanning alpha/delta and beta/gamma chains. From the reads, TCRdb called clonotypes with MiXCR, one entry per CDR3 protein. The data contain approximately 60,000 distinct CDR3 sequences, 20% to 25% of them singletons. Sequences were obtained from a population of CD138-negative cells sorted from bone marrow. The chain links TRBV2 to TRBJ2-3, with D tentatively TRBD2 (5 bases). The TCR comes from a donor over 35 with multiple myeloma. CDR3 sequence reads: CASSPDYSTDTQYF. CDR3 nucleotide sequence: TGTGCCAGCAGTCCCGACTATAGCACAGATACGCAGTATTTT.